This entry lists 18 T cell receptor beta chains sequenced from one sample in a study of cytomegalovirus exposure and HLA in healthy donors. Use of 60 Vbeta and 13 Jbeta primers characterized the PCR. Data came from immunoSEQ multiplex PCR; TCRdb stores just in-frame clones and leaves some out. The sample carries 150,000 to 200,000 clones, approximately 80% recorded once. Sequenced input: PBMCs. The receptors were sampled from a woman in her 30s in good health and CMV-seropositive.

The chain couples TRBV7-2 to TRBJ1-4; TRBD1 might be the D (5 bases). This CDR3 region has 15 residues. Germline V gives CDR1 SGHTA, CDR2 FQGNSA. The V and J ends lost 5 bases and 8 bases respectively, with 18 bases between them. DNA for the CDR3: TGTGCCAGCAGCCCCACGGTTGGGGCCCAGGAAAAACTGTTTTTT. Translated, it gives CASSPTVGAQEKLFF.

The CDR3 here is CASSVSTGNTEAFF. The CDR3 DNA reads as TGCGCCAGCAGCGTTTCGACAGGGAACACTGAAGCTTTCTTT. The chain is built from TRBV5-1 and TRBJ1-1; maybe TRBD1 (6 bases). CDR3 length: 14 amino acids. Per the germline V gene, CDR1 is SGHRS and CDR2 is YFSETQ. Trimming shortened V by 4 bases and J by 1 base, and 11 bases separated the two germline ends.

J is TRBJ1-4 and V is TRBV28; D is undetermined. The V gene's germline CDR1 is MDHEN and CDR2 SYDVKM. V was shortened by 3 bases and J by 7 bases, with 3 bases between the two germline ends. The CDR3 totals 11 residues. The DNA for the CDR3 is TGTGCCAGCAGTTTCGGTGAAAAACTGTTTTTT. This sequence encodes CASSFGEKLFF.

The chain couples TRBV19 to TRBJ2-7; 10 bases match TRBD1. The CDR3 is 13 residues long. The V gene end was trimmed by 3 bases and the J gene end by 4 bases; junction bases not matched to a gene: 0. Germline V gene data show CDR1 as LNHDA and CDR2 as SQIVND (reference sequence). CDR3 region: CASSMGQGYEQYF. CDR3 nucleotide sequence: TGTGCCAGTAGTATGGGACAGGGGTACGAGCAGTACTTC. Filled out from reference TRBV19 and TRBJ2-7, the complete variable domain reads DGGITQSPKYLFRKEGQNVTLSCEQNLNHDAMYWYRQDPGQGLRLIYYSQIVNDFQKGDIAEGYSVSREKKESFPLTVTSAQKNPTAFYLCASSMGQGYEQYFGPGTRLTVT.

This clone was counted only a few times. The chain is built from TRBV7-9 and TRBJ1-5; a possible D gene is TRBD1 (6 bases). This CDR3 is 14 amino acids long. The germline V gene has CDR1 SEHNR and CDR2 FQNEAQ (reference sequence). The V end was cut by 4 bases, the J end by 5 bases, with 12 bases between. This CDR3 reads CASSSDRPDQPQHF. In DNA, the CDR3 is TGTGCCAGCAGCTCCGACAGGCCTGATCAGCCCCAGCATTTT.

The chain recombines TRBV6-5 with TRBJ1-1; D unclear. Germline V gene lookup returns CDR1 MNHEY and CDR2 SVGAGI. Trimming left V 10 bases short and J 1 base short, with 10 bases between. The CDR3 has 12 amino acids. The CDR3 nucleotides read TGTGCCACCCACCGGGGGAACACTGAAGCTTTCTTT. Translation gives CATHRGNTEAFF.

The V gene is TRBV5-1, the J gene TRBJ2-3, with a tentative D call TRBD2 (6 bases). Germline loops: CDR1 SGHRS, CDR2 YFSETQ. The CDR3 covers 16 residues. Deletions cut 4 bases from V and 0 bases from J, with 15 bases between. As DNA, the CDR3 is TGCGCCAGCAGCGGGGGGAGACTAGACAGCACAGATACGCAGTATTTT. Protein product: CASSGGRLDSTDTQYF.

The rearrangement links TRBV5-1 to TRBJ2-3, with 16 bases that match TRBD2. The CDR3 is made up of 17 amino acids. CDR1 SGHRS and CDR2 YFSETQ come from the germline V gene. The V and J ends lost 3 bases and 4 bases, in that order; junction bases with no gene match: 5. Written as DNA, the CDR3 is TGCGCCAGCAGCTCGGGACTAGCGGGGGGGCGGGCAGATACGCAGTATTTT. Amino acid sequence: CASSSGLAGGRADTQYF.

The genes are TRBV6-1 and TRBJ1-5; D is undetermined. The V end lost 4 bases, the J end lost 0 bases, and 19 bases lay between the germline ends. The CDR3 length is 18 residues. Germline-derived CDR1 and CDR2 are MNHNS and SASEGT. The CDR3 DNA reads TGTGCCAGCAGTGCTGCGGCAGGAGGTCCGGATAGCAATCAGCCCCAGCATTTT. Its translation is CASSAAAGGPDSNQPQHF.

The chain joins TRBV4-1 to TRBJ2-7; 10 positions match TRBD2. The J segment lost 4 bases and the V segment lost 4 bases, leaving 7 bases of the junction unmatched. Germline CDR1 MGHRA, CDR2 YSYEKL. This CDR3 contains 15 residues. CDR3 DNA sequence: TGCGCCAGCAGCCGGACCCCACTAGCGGGATACGAGCAGTACTTC. Translation: CASSRTPLAGYEQYF.

The chain uses TRBV11-3 and TRBJ2-7; 7 nucleotides match TRBD2. Per the germline V gene, CDR1 is SGHNT and CDR2 is YENEEA. The trim removed 5 bases at V and 3 bases at J, leaving 4 bases unmatched. CDR3 size: 13 residues. The CDR3 DNA reads as TGTGCCAGCAGCCGGGGGGATGACTACGAGCAGTACTTC. This gives the protein CASSRGDDYEQYF.

The genes are TRBV9 and TRBJ2-1, with D perhaps TRBD2 (6 bases). CDR1 is SGDLS, CDR2 YYNGEE, per germline. This CDR3 has 15 residues. The V end was cut by 1 base, the J end by 0 bases, with 8 bases between. The chain's CDR3 is CASSVTTSSYNEQFF. In nucleotides, the CDR3 is TGTGCCAGCAGCGTAACGACTAGCTCCTACAATGAGCAGTTCTTC.

This clone came up a few times. This sequence joins TRBV6-5 and TRBJ2-1; 7 bases line up with TRBD1. V was clipped by 2 bases and J by 2 bases; unmatched bases: 3. This CDR3 spans 15 amino acids. Germline V gene data show CDR1 as MNHEY and CDR2 as SVGAGI. CDR3 residues: CASSYGDSPYNEQFF. DNA of the CDR3: TGTGCCAGCAGTTACGGGGACAGTCCCTACAATGAGCAGTTCTTC.

This rearrangement joins TRBV5-6 to TRBJ2-3, with D unresolved. The germline V and J ends were trimmed by 0 bases and 0 bases, with 11 bases remaining between them. The CDR3 totals 16 residues. Germline CDR1 is SGHDT and CDR2 is YYEEEE. The CDR3 DNA sequence: TGTGCCAGCAGCTTGGAAGCTGAATCTAGCACAGATACGCAGTATTTT. Its translation is CASSLEAESSTDTQYF.

The sample holds a few counts of this clone. The chain uses TRBV6-5 and TRBJ2-7; weak D call: TRBD1 (6 bases). Germline V gene data show CDR1 as MNHEY and CDR2 as SVGAGI. V was trimmed by 0 bases and J by 0 bases, leaving 9 bases between them. The CDR3 consists of 15 residues. The chain's CDR3 is CASSYSGTPSYEQYF. CDR3 nucleotides: TGTGCCAGCAGTTACTCCGGGACACCCTCCTACGAGCAGTACTTC.

This rearrangement joins TRBV6-5 to TRBJ1-2; the D gene is possibly TRBD1 (5 bases). The V gene's germline CDR1 is MNHEY and CDR2 SVGAGI. The CDR3 totals 13 residues. The germline V and J ends were trimmed by 6 bases and 6 bases, with 14 bases remaining between them. CDR3 in amino acids: CASRRQSRDGYTF. Written as DNA, the CDR3 is TGTGCCAGCAGACGACAGTCCAGGGATGGCTACACCTTC.

V usage is TRBV2 and J usage is TRBJ2-5; 8 bases align to TRBD2. The ends lost 7 bases at V and 9 bases at J; junction bases unmatched: 7. CDR1 is SNHLY and CDR2 is FYNNEI in the germline V gene. The CDR3 loop spans 12 amino acids. The CDR3 nucleotides read TGTGCCAGCATGGGACTAGAAGGTGCCCAGTACTTC. Encoded protein: CASMGLEGAQYF.

The chain recombines TRBV19 with TRBJ2-2; TRBD2 might be the D (5 bases). The CDR3 consists of 15 residues. The V end lost 4 bases, the J end lost 4 bases, and 13 bases lay between the germline ends. Germline-derived CDR1 and CDR2 are LNHDA and SQIVND (reference sequence). In DNA form, the CDR3 reads TGTGCCAGTAGTAATAGCGAGCTTTCCACCGGGGAGCTGTTTTTT. Its translation is CASSNSELSTGELFF.